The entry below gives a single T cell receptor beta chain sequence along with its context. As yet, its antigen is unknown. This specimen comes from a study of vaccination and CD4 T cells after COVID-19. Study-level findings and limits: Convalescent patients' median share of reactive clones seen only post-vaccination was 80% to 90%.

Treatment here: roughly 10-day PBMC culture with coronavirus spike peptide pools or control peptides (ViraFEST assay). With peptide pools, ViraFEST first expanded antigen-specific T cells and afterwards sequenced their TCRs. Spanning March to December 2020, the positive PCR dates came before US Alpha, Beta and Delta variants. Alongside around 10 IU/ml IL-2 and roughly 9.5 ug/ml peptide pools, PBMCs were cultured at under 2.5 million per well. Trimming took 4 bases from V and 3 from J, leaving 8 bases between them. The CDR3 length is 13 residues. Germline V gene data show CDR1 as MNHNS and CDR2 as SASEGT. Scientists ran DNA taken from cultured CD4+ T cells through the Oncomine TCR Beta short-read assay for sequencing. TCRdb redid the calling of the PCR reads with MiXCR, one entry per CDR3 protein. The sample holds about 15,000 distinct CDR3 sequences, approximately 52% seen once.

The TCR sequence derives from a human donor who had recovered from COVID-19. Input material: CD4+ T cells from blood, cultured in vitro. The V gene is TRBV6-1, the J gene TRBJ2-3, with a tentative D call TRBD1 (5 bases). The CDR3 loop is CASSVQGTDTQYF. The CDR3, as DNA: TGTGCCAGCAGTGTCCAGGGTACAGATACGCAGTATTTT.